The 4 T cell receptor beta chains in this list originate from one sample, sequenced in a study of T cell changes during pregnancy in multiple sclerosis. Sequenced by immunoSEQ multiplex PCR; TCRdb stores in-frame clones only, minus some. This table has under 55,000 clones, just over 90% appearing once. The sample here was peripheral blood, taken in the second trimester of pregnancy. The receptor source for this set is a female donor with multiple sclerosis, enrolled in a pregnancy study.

CDR3 in DNA: TGTGCCAGCTCAAAAATGGAGAGGGAATCTTTCTTT. The encoded protein is CASSKMERESFF. The chain combines TRBV18 with TRBJ1-1; the D is unclear. Germline values: CDR1 KGHSH, CDR2 LQKENI. The V end was cut by 5 bases, the J end by 12 bases, with 16 bases between. There are 12 residues in the CDR3.

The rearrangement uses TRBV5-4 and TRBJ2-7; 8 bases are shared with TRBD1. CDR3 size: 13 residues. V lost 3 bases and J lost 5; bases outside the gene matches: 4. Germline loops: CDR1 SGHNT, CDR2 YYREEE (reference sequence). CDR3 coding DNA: TGTGCCAGCAGCTCGACAGGGGCGAACGAGCAGTACTTC. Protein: CASSSTGANEQYF.

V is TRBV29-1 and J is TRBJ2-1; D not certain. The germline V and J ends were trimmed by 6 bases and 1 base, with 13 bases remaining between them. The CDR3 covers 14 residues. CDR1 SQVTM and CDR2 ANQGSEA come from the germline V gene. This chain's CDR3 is CSVYSVSSYNEQFF. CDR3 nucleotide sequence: TGCAGCGTCTACTCCGTAAGTTCCTACAATGAGCAGTTCTTC.

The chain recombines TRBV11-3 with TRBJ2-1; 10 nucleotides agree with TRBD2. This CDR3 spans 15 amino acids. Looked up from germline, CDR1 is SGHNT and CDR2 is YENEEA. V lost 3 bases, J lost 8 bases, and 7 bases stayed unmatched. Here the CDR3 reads CASSFGLAVGDEQFF. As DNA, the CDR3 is TGTGCCAGCAGCTTCGGACTAGCGGTGGGGGATGAGCAGTTCTTC.